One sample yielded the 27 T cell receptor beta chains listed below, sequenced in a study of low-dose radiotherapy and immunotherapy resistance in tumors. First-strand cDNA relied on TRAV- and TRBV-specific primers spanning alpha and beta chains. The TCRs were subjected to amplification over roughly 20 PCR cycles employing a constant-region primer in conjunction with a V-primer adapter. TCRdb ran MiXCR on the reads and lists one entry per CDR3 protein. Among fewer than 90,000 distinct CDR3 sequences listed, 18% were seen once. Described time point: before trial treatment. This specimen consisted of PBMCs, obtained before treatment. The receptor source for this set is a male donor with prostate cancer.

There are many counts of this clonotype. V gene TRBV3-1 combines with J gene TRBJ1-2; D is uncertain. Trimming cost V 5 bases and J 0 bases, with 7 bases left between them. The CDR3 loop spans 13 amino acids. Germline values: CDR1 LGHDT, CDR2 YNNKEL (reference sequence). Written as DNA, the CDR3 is TGTGCCAGCAGCGGAGGAACTAACTATGGCTACACCTTC. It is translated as CASSGGTNYGYTF.

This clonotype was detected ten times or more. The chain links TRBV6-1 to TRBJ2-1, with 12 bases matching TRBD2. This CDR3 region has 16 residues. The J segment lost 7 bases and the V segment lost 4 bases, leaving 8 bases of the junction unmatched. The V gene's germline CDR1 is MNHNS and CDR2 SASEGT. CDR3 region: CASSVPSGGVSNEQFF. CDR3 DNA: TGTGCCAGCAGTGTCCCTAGCGGGGGGGTTAGTAATGAGCAGTTCTTC.

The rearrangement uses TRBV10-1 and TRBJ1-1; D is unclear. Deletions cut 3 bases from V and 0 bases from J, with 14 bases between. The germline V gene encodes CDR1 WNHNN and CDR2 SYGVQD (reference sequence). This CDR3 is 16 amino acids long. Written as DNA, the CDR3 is TGCGCCAGCAGTGACTGGGCAGGCCCAATGAACACTGAAGCTTTCTTT. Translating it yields CASSDWAGPMNTEAFF.

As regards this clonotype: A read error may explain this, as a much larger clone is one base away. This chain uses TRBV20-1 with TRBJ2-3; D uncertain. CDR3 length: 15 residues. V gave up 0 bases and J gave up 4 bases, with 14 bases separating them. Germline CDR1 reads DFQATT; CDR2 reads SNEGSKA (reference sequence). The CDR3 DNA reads TGCAGTGCTAGAGATATGGGCAGGAGCTCAGATACGCAGTATTTT. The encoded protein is CSARDMGRSSDTQYF.

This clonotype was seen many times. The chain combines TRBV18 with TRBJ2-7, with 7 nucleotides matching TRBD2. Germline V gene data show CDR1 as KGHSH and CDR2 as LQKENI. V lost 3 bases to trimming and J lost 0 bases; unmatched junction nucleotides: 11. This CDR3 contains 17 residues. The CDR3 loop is CASSPVGAGMSSYEQYF. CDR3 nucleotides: TGTGCCAGCTCACCTGTCGGAGCGGGGATGAGCTCCTACGAGCAGTACTTC.

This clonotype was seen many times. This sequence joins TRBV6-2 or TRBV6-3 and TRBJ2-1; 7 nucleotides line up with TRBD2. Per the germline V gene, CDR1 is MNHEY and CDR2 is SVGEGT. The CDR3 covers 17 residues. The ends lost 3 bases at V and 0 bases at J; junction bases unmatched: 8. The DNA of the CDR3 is TGTGCCAGCAGTTATACCCACGGGGGGAGCTCCTACAATGAGCAGTTCTTC. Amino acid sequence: CASSYTHGGSSYNEQFF.

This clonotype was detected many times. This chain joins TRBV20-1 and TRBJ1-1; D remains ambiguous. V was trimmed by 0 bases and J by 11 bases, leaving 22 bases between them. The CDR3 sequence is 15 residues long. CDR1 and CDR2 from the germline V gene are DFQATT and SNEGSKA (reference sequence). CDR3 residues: CSARDGGPGGLAAFF. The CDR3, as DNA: TGCAGTGCTAGAGACGGAGGGCCCGGAGGGCTCGCGGCTTTCTTT.

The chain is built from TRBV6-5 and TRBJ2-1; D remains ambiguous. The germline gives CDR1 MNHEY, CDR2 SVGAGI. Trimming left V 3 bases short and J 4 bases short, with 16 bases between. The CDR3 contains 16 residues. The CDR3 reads CASSYAPASAYNEQFF. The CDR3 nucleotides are TGTGCCAGCAGTTATGCCCCAGCGAGTGCTTACAATGAGCAGTTCTTC.

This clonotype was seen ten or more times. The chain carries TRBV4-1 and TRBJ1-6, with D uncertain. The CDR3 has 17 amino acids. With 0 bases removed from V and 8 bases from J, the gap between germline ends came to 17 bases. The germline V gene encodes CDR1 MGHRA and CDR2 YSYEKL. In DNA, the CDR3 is TGCGCCAGCAGCCAAGACTTTAACAGTCTATCGTATTCACCCCTCCACTTT. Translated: CASSQDFNSLSYSPLHF.

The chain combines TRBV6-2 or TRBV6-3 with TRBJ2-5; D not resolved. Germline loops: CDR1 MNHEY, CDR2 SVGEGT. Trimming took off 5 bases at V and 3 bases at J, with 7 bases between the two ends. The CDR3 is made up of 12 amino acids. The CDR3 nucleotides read TGTGCCAGCAGTGATCTGGAAGAGACCCAGTACTTC. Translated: CASSDLEETQYF.

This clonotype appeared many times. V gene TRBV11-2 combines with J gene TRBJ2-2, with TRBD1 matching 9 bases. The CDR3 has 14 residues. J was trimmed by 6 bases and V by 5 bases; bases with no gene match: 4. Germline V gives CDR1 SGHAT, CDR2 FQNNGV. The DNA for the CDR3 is TGTGCCAGCAGCATGACAGGGGGGCCCGGGGAGCTGTTTTTT. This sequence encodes CASSMTGGPGELFF.

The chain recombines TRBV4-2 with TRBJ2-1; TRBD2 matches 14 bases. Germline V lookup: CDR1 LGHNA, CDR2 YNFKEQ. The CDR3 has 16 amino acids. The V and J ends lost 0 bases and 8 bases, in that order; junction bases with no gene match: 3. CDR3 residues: CASSQETSGGADEQFF. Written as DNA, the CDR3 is TGTGCCAGCAGCCAAGAGACTAGCGGGGGGGCCGATGAGCAGTTCTTC.

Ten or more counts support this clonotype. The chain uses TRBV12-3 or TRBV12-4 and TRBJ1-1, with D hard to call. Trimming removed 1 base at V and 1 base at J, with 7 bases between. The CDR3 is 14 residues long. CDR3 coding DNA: TGTGCCAGCAGTTTAGGACACCAGAACACTGAAGCTTTCTTT. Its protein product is CASSLGHQNTEAFF.

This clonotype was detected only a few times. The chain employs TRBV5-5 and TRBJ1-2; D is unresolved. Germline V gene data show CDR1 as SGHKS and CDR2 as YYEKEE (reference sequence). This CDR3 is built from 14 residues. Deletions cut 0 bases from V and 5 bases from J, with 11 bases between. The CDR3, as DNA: TGTGCCAGCAGCTTGGGTGACTCCGTTTATGGCTACACCTTC. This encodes CASSLGDSVYGYTF.

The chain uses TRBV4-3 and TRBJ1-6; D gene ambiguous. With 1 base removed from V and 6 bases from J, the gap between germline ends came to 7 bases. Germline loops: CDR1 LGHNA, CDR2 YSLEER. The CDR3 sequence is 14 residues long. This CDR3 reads CASSQVRSNSPLHF. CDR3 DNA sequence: TGCGCCAGCAGCCAAGTTCGCAGTAATTCACCCCTCCACTTT.

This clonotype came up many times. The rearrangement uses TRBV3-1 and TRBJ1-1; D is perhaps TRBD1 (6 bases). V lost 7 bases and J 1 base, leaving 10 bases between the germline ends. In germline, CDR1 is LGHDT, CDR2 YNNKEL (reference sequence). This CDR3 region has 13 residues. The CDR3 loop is CASTDRRNTEAFF. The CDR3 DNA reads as TGTGCCAGCACTGACAGGAGGAACACTGAAGCTTTCTTT.

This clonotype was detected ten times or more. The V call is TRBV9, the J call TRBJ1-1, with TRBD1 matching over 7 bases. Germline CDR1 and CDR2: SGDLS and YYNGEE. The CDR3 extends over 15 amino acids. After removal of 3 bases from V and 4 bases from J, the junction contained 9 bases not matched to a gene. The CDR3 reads CASSDRQGAPTEAFF. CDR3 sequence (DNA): TGTGCCAGCAGCGACCGACAGGGAGCACCCACTGAAGCTTTCTTT.

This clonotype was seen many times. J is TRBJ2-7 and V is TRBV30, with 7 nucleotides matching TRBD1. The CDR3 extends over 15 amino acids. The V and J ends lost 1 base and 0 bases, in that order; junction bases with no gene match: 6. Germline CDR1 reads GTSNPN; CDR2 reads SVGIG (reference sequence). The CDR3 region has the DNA TGTGCCTGGAGTGCACGGGACAGATACTCCTACGAGCAGTACTTC. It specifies CAWSARDRYSYEQYF.

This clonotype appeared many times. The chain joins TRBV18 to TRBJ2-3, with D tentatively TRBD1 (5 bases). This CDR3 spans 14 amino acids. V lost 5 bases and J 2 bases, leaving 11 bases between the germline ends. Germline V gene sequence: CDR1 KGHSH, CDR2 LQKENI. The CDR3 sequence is CASSSTGSTDTQYF. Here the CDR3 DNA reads TGTGCCAGCTCATCCACAGGCTCCACAGATACGCAGTATTTT. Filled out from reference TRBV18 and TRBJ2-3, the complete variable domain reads NAGVMQNPRHLVRRRGQEARLRCSPMKGHSHVYWYRQLPEEGLKFMVYLQKENIIDESGMPKERFSAEFPKEGPSILRIQQVVRGDSAAYFCASSSTGSTDTQYFGPGTRLTVL.

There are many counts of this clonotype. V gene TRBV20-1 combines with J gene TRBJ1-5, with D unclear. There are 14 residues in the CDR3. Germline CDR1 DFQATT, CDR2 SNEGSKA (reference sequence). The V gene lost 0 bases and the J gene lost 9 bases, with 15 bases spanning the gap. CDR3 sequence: CSARDHQLQRPQHF. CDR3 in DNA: TGCAGTGCTAGAGATCATCAGTTGCAGCGGCCCCAGCATTTT.

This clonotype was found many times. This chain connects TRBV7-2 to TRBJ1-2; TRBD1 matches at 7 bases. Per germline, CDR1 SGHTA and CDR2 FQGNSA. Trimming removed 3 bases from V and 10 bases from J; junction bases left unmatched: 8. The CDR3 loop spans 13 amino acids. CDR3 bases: TGTGCCAGCAGCTTTTTCGGGACAGCTTACTACACCTTC. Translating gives CASSFFGTAYYTF.

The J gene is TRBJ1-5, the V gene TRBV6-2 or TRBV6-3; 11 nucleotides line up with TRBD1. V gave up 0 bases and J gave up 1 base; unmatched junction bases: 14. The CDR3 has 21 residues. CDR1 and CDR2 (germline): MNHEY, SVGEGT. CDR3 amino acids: CASSYSIWTGGKIPSNQPQHF. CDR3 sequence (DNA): TGTGCCAGCAGTTACTCGATTTGGACAGGGGGCAAAATCCCGAGCAATCAGCCCCAGCATTTT.

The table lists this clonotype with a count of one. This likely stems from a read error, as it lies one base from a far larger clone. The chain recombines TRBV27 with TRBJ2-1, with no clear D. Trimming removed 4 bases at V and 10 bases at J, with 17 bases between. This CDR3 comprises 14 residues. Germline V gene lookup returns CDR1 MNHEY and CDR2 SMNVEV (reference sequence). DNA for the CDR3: TGTGCCAGCAGTTCCCTCGGCAGACCCTACGAGCAGTTCTTC. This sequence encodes CASSSLGRPYEQFF.

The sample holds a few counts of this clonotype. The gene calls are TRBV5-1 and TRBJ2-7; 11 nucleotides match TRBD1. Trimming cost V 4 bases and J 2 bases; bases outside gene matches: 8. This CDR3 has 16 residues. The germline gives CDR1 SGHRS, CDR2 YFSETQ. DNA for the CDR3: TGCGCCAGCAGCGAACAACCGGGACAGGGGGCCTACGAGCAGTACTTC. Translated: CASSEQPGQGAYEQYF.

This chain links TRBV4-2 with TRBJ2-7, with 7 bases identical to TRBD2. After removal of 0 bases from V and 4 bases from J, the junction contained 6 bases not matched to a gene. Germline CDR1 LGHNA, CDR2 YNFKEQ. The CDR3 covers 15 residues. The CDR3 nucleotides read TGTGCCAGCAGCCAAGACCGGGGGGTATCGTACGAGCAGTACTTC. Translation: CASSQDRGVSYEQYF.

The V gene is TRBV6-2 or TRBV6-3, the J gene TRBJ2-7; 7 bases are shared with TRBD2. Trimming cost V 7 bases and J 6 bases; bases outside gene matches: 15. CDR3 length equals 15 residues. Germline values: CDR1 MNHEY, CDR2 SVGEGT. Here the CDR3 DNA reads TGTGCCAGCAAGATCCGCGGGAGCGTTTCTGGCGAGCAGTACTTC. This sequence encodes CASKIRGSVSGEQYF.

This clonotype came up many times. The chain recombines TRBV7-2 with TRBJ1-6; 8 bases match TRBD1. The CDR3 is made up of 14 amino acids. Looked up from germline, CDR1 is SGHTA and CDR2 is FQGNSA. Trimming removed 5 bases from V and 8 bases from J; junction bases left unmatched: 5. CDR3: CASSPGQGHSPLHF. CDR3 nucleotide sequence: TGTGCCAGCAGCCCCGGACAGGGTCATTCACCCCTCCACTTT.